The 17 T cell receptor beta chains in this list originate from one sample, sequenced in a study of T cells in women clearing cervical HPV infection. Sequencing was performed with immunoSEQ multiplex PCR; in TCRdb, only in-frame clones are kept and a portion is missing. The sample has about 39,000 clones. Sequenced input: blood buffy coat. The receptor source for this set is a woman between 18 and 75 years old with a cervical HPV16 infection that either progressed to CIN3+ or cleared (not recorded which).

Details on this clone: The read ends 3 residues before the CDR3 terminus; that terminus is restored from the germline J gene. The gene calls are TRBV5-6 and TRBJ2-2; D is perhaps TRBD2 (5 bases). This CDR3 contains 13 residues. Germline-derived CDR1 and CDR2 are SGHDT and YYEEEE. Trimming pared 5 bases from V and 7 bases from J, leaving 12 bases between. The DNA read from the CDR3 is TGTGCCAGCAGTAGGGCCCGGGGCGGGGAG. It yields the protein CASSRARGGE. The entire CDR3 sequence reads CASSRARGGELFF.

The CDR3 bases that were read are TGTGCCAGCAGTGAAGAAGGAGCGGGGGTGGGCGGGGAG. The encoded protein is CASSEEGAGVGGE. From start to end, the CDR3 is CASSEEGAGVGGELFF. The V gene is TRBV2, the J gene TRBJ2-2; 8 nucleotides agree with TRBD2. The read terminates 3 residues ahead of where the CDR3 ends, so the germline J gene completes it. Germline V gene data show CDR1 as SNHLY and CDR2 as FYNNEI. This CDR3 has 16 amino acids. V trimming: 1 base; J trimming: 7 bases; junction bases outside the gene matches: 8. The full variable domain, rest sourced from reference TRBV2 and TRBJ2-2, is EPEVTQTPSHQVTQMGQEVILRCVPISNHLYFYWYRQILGQKVEFLVSFYNNEISEKSEIFDDQFSVERPDGSNFTLKIRSTKLEDSAMYFCASSEEGAGVGGELFFGEGSRLTVL.

About this clone: The sequence runs out 3 residues before the end of the CDR3; the remainder is reconstructed from the germline J gene. V usage is TRBV5-6 and J usage is TRBJ1-1; 9 nucleotides align to TRBD1. The V gene's germline CDR1 is SGHDT and CDR2 YYEEEE. V trimming: 1 base; J trimming: 1 base; junction bases outside the gene matches: 2. The CDR3 has 15 amino acids. The CDR3 DNA, read in part, is TGTGCCAGCAGCTTGCTGGACAGGGGGAACACTGAA. Translation: CASSLLDRGNTE. The full-length CDR3 reads as CASSLLDRGNTEAFF.

Concerning this clone: The CDR3 goes on 3 residues after the read ends, and that part is filled in from the germline J gene. The gene calls are TRBV4-1 and TRBJ2-3, with 7 nucleotides matching TRBD2. The V and J ends lost 2 bases and 2 bases, in that order; junction bases with no gene match: 10. The CDR3 contains 17 residues. Germline lookup yields CDR1 MGHRA and CDR2 YSYEKL. The sequenced CDR3 bases are TGCGCCAGCAGCCAAACAAACCAAGCGGGGCCCACAGATACG. It yields the protein CASSQTNQAGPTDT. The complete CDR3 protein is CASSQTNQAGPTDTQYF.

A remark on this clone: Coverage ceases 3 residues before the CDR3 finishes, and the germline J gene fills in the end. The V call is TRBV18, the J call TRBJ2-3; D perhaps matches TRBD1 (6 bases). CDR3 length equals 15 residues. CDR1 and CDR2 (germline): KGHSH, LQKENI. The germline V and J ends were trimmed by 1 base and 0 bases, with 8 bases remaining between them. The sequenced CDR3 bases are TGTGCCAGCTCACCACGGACAGCTAGCACAGATACG. Its protein product is CASSPRTASTDT. The full CDR3 sequence reads CASSPRTASTDTQYF.

Turning to this clone: The read gets to within 3 residues of the CDR3 end, and the germline J gene fills in the rest. The V call is TRBV11-3, the J call TRBJ2-5; perhaps D is TRBD1 or TRBD2 (7 bases each). Germline values: CDR1 SGHNT, CDR2 YENEEA. This CDR3 region has 14 residues. V lost 5 bases to trimming and J lost 5 bases, with 15 bases between them. Partial CDR3 DNA: TGTGCCAGCAGCGCCGCAGGGGGAGGGGAGACC. This translates into CASSAAGGGET. The full CDR3 is CASSAAGGGETQYF.

Note on this clone: The read is 3 residues too short to cover the CDR3 end, so that end is filled in from the germline J gene. The chain has TRBV10-1 and TRBJ2-1, with TRBD1 matching 7 bases. Germline assignment: CDR1 WNHNN and CDR2 SYGVQD (reference sequence). With V trimmed by 5 bases and J by 4 bases, 2 bases remained unmatched. The CDR3 length is 13 residues. CDR3 bases read: TGCGCCAGCAGTCCGGACAGGTACAATGAG. Amino acids: CASSPDRYNE. The entire CDR3 is CASSPDRYNEQFF.

A word on this clone: The CDR3 end lies 3 residues beyond the end of the read and is filled in from the germline J gene. The J gene is TRBJ2-3, the V gene TRBV6-1; no clear D gene. The V end lost 4 bases, the J end lost 6 bases, and 11 bases lay between the germline ends. This CDR3 is 13 amino acids long. CDR1 and CDR2 (germline): MNHNS, SASEGT. The CDR3 DNA, read in part, is TGTGCCAGCAGTGTTCGGGTTTACGATACG. The encoded protein is CASSVRVYDT. The whole CDR3 sequence is CASSVRVYDTQYF.

A word on this clone: Read sequence stops 3 residues before the CDR3 end, and the germline J gene provides the missing end. The chain carries TRBV19 and TRBJ2-7; D might be TRBD2 (7 bases). Germline V CDR1 and CDR2: LNHDA, SQIVND (reference sequence). V was trimmed by 3 bases and J by 6 bases, leaving 18 bases between them. There are 15 residues in the CDR3. The sequenced CDR3 bases are TGTGCCAGTAGTATGCTCGTTTCAGGGGAGGGCGAG. Translated, it gives CASSMLVSGEGE. The full-length CDR3 reads as CASSMLVSGEGEQYF.

The CDR3 sequence: CASSLEGSSGANVLTF. The sequenced CDR3 bases are TGCGCCAGCAGCTTGGAGGGCAGCTCTGGGGCCAACGTC. The chain couples TRBV5-1 to TRBJ2-6; D is uncertain. The sequenced fragment ends 3 residues before the CDR3 boundary, so the rest is inferred from the germline J gene. The CDR3 sequence is 16 residues long. V was pared by 0 bases and J by 0 bases, with 7 bases between. Per the germline V gene, CDR1 is SGHRS and CDR2 is YFSETQ.

On this clone itself: The read ends 3 residues early relative to the CDR3; the germline J gene fills the gap. The chain combines TRBV20-1 with TRBJ2-5, with 9 nucleotides matching TRBD2. Germline V gene sequence: CDR1 DFQATT, CDR2 SNEGSKA (reference sequence). CDR3 length: 18 residues. Losses at the gene ends were 0 bases for V and 2 bases for J; bases not matched to a gene: 13. CDR3 loop: CSARDQEGSGGPQETQYF. CDR3 DNA (partial): TGCAGTGCTAGAGATCAAGAAGGTAGCGGGGGACCTCAAGAGACC.

The sequenced CDR3 bases are TGCAGTGCCCATTCACTAGCGGGGGCCACAGATACG. It codes for CSAHSLAGATDT. The entire CDR3 protein reads CSAHSLAGATDTQYF. The rearrangement uses TRBV20-1 and TRBJ2-3; 11 bases agree with TRBD2. The read terminates 3 residues before the CDR3 end, so the remaining end is supplied by the germline J gene. The CDR3 has 15 amino acids. V shed 6 bases and J 2 bases; nucleotides not matched to a gene: 7. Germline V gene lookup returns CDR1 DFQATT and CDR2 SNEGSKA (reference sequence).

Notes on this clone: The read comes to an end 3 residues before the CDR3 does, leaving the germline J gene to fill in the end. V gene TRBV6-2 or TRBV6-3 combines with J gene TRBJ2-1, with 7 positions matching TRBD2. There are 14 residues in the CDR3. CDR1 is MNHEY, CDR2 SVGEGT, per germline. J gave up 8 bases and V 7 bases, and 11 bases lay outside the gene matches. CDR3 sequence reads: CASTVGGSWYEQFF. Partial CDR3 DNA: TGTGCCAGCACCGTGGGGGGGAGCTGGTATGAG.

Concerning this clone: The CDR3 end lies 3 residues beyond the end of the read and is filled in from the germline J gene. J is TRBJ2-5 and V is TRBV7-3; D perhaps matches TRBD1 (5 bases). This CDR3 comprises 16 residues. Germline V gene sequence: CDR1 SGHTA, CDR2 FQGTGA. Trimming cost V 4 bases and J 5 bases, with 20 bases left between them. CDR3 DNA, as far as it was read: TGTGCCAGCAGCTCCCCCCGGCAGGGAAGGGGTGAGACC. Translated, it gives CASSSPRQGRGET. The whole CDR3 region reads CASSSPRQGRGETQYF.

Concerning this clone: The CDR3 is cut off 3 residues early in the read; its end comes from the germline J gene. The V and J genes are TRBV2 and TRBJ2-1, with D possibly being TRBD2 (5 bases). V was clipped by 8 bases and J by 0 bases, with 14 bases between them. The germline V gene encodes CDR1 SNHLY and CDR2 FYNNEI. The CDR3 spans 15 residues. Here the CDR3 reads CASSLTRNSYNEQFF. The part of the CDR3 DNA that was read is TGTGCCAGCTCCCTTACTAGGAACTCCTACAATGAG.

Turning to this clone: The read terminates 3 residues ahead of where the CDR3 ends, so the germline J gene completes it. The gene calls are TRBV12-3 or TRBV12-4 and TRBJ2-2, with TRBD1 identical over 12 bases. CDR3 size: 17 residues. V gave up 7 bases and J gave up 1 base; unmatched junction bases: 7. The sequenced part of the CDR3 DNA is TGTGCCAGCACCGGGACAGGGGGCGTTGGGAACACCGGGGAG. This encodes CASTGTGGVGNTGE. From start to end, the CDR3 is CASTGTGGVGNTGELFF.

A remark on this clone: The read ends 3 residues before the CDR3 terminus; that terminus is restored from the germline J gene. The chain couples TRBV20-1 to TRBJ1-1, with 7 bases lining up with TRBD1. This CDR3 is 14 amino acids long. Trimming removed 6 bases from V and 6 bases from J; junction bases left unmatched: 13. The germline V gene has CDR1 DFQATT and CDR2 SNEGSKA (reference sequence). This chain's CDR3 is CSANKQGKGAEAFF. Incomplete CDR3 DNA: TGCAGTGCCAATAAACAGGGGAAGGGCGCTGAA.